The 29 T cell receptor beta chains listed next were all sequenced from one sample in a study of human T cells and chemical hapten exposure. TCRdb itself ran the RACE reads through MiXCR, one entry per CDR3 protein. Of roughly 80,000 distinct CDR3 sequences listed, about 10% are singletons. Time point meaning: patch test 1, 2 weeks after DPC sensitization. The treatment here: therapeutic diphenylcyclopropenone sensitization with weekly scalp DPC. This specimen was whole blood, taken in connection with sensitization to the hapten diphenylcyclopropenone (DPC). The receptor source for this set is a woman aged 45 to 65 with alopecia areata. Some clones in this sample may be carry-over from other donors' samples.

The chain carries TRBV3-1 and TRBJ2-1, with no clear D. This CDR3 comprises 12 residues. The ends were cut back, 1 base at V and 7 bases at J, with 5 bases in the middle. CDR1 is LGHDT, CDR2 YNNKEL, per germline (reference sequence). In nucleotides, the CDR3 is TGTGCCAGCAGCCAAGGATCGAATGAGCAGTTCTTC. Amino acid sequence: CASSQGSNEQFF.

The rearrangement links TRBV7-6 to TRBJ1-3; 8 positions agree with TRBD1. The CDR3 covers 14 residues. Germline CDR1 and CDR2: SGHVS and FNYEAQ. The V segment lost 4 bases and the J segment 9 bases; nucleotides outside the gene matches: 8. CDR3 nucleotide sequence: TGTGCCAGCAGCTCCGGACAGGGTCGAACCACCATATATTTT. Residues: CASSSGQGRTTIYF.

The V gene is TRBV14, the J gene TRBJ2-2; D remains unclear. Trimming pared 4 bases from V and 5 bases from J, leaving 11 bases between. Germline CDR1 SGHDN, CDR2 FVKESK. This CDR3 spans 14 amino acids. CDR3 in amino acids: CASSLLGGTGELFF. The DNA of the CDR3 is TGTGCCAGCAGCCTCCTTGGTGGGACCGGGGAGCTGTTTTTT. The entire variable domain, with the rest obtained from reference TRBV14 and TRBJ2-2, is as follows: EAGVTQFPSHSVIEKGQTVTLRCDPISGHDNLYWYRRVMGKEIKFLLHFVKESKQDESGMPNNRFLAERTGGTYSTLKVQPAELEDSGVYFCASSLLGGTGELFFGEGSRLTVL.

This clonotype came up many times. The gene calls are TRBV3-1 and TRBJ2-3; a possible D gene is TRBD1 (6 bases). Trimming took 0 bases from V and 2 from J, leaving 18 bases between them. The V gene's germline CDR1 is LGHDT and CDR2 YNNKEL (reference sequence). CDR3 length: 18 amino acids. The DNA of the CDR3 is TGTGCCAGCAGCCAAGATTTGGGGCAGGGGAAGGACACAGATACGCAGTATTTT. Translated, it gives CASSQDLGQGKDTDTQYF.

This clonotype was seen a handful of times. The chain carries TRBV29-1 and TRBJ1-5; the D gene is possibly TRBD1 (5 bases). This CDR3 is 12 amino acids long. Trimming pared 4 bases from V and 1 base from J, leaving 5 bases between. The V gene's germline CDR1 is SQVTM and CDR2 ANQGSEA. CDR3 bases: TGCAGCGTTGGGGGGAGCAATCAGCCCCAGCATTTT. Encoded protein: CSVGGSNQPQHF.

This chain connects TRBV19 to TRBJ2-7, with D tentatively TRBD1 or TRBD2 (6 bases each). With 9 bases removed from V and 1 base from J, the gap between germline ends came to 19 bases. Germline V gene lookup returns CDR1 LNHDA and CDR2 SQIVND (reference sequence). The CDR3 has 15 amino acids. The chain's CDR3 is CASRRGPLDSYEQYF. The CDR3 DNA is TGTGCCAGCAGACGGGGGCCGCTTGATTCCTACGAGCAGTACTTC.

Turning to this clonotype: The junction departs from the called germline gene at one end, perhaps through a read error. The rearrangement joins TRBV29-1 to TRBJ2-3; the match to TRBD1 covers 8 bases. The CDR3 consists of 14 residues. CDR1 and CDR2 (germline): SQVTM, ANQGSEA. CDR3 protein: CSVEVNRGTDTHYF. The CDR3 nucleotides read TGCAGCGTTGAAGTTAACAGGGGGACAGATACGCATTATTTT.

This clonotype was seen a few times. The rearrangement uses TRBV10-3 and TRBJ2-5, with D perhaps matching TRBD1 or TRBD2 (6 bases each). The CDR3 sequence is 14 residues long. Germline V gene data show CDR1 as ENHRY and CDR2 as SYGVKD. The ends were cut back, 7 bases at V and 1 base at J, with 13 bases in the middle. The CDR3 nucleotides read TGTGCCATCAATAGGGGGGCCGCCCAAGAGACCCAGTACTTC. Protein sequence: CAINRGAAQETQYF.

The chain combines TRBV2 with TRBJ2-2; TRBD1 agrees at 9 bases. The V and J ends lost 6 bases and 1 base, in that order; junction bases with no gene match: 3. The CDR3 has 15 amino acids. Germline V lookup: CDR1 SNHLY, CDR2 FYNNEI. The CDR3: CASSPDRGNTGELFF. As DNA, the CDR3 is TGTGCCAGCAGCCCGGACAGGGGGAACACCGGGGAGCTGTTTTTT.

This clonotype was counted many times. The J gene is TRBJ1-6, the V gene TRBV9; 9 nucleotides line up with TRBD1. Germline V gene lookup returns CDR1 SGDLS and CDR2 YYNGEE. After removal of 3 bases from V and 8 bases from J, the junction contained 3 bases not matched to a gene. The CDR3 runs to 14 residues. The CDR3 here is CASSAGQGHSPLHF. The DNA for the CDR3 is TGTGCCAGCAGCGCGGGACAGGGACATTCACCCCTCCACTTT.

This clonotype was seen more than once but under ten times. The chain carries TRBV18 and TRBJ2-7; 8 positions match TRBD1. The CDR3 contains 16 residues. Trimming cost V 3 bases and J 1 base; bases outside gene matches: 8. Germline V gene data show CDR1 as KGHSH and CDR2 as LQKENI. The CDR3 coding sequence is TGTGCCAGCTCACCGCTGGACAGGGTTATATCCTACGAGCAGTACTTC. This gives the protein CASSPLDRVISYEQYF.

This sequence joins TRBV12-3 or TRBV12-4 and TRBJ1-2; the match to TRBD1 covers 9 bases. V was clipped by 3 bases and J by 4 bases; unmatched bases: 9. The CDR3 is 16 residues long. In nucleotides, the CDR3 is TGTGCCAGCAGTTTCCAGGGACAGGGAAGATTCTATGGCTACACCTTC. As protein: CASSFQGQGRFYGYTF.

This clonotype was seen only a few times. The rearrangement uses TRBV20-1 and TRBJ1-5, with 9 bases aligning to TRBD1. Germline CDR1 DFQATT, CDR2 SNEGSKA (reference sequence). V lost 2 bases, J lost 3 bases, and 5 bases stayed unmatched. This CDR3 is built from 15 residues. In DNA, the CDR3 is TGCAGTGCTAGAATGGACAGGGGTTTCAATCAGCCCCAGCATTTT. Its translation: CSARMDRGFNQPQHF.

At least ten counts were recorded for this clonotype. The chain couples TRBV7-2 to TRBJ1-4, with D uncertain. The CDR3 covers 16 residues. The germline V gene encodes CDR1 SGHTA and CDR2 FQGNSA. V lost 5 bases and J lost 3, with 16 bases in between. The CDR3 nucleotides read TGTGCCAGCAGCCAAACCTTCGTGGGTTCTAATGAAAAACTGTTTTTT. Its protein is CASSQTFVGSNEKLFF.

This chain's CDR3 is CASSSPGRTEAFF. Here the CDR3 DNA reads TGTGCCAGCAGTTCCCCCGGGAGGACTGAAGCTTTCTTT. The V call is TRBV28, the J call TRBJ1-1; unclear D gene. Germline V gene lookup returns CDR1 MDHEN and CDR2 SYDVKM. V shed 4 bases and J shed 5 bases, with 11 bases lying between them. The CDR3 is made up of 13 amino acids.

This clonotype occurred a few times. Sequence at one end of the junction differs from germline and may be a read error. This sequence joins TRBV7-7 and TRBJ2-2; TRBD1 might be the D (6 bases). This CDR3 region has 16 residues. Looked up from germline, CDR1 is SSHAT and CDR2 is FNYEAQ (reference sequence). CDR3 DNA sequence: TGTGCTAGCAGCCCAACCGGACAGCCGCGGACCGGGGAGCTGTTTTTT. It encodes CASSPTGQPRTGELFF. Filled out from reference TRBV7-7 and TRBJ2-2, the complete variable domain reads GAGVSQSPRYKVTKRGQDVTLRCDPISSHATLYWYQQALGQGPEFLTYFNYEAQPDKSGLPSDRFSAERPEGSISTLTIQRTEQRDSAMYRCASSPTGQPRTGELFFGEGSRLTVL.

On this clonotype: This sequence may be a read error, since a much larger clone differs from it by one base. In DNA form, the CDR3 reads TGTGTCAGCAGCCAAGTGTACCGCGACGAGCAGTACTTC. Its translation: CVSSQVYRDEQYF. V usage is TRBV4-2 and J usage is TRBJ2-7; no firm D call. The germline V gene has CDR1 LGHNA and CDR2 YNFKEQ. The CDR3 is 13 residues long.

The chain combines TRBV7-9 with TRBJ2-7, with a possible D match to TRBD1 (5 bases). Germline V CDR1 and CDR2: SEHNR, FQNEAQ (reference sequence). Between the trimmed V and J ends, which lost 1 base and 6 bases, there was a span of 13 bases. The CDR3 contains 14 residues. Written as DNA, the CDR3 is TGTGCCAGCAGCTTAGAAATAAGGGGATCCGAGCAGTACTTC. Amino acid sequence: CASSLEIRGSEQYF.

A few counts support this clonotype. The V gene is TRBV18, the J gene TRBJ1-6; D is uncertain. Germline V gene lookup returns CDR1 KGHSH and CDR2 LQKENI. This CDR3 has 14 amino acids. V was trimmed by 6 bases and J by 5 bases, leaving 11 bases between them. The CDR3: CASSSRPDNSPLHF. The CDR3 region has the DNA TGTGCCAGCTCCTCCCGACCGGATAATTCACCCCTCCACTTT.

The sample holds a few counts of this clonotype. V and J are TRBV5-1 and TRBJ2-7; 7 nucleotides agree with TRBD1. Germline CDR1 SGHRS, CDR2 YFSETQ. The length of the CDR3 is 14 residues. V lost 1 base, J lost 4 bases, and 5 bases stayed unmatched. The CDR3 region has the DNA TGCGCCAGCAGCTTGTCACAGGGGATATACGAGCAGTACTTC. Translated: CASSLSQGIYEQYF. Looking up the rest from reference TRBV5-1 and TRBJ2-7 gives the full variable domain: KAGVTQTPRYLIKTRGQQVTLSCSPISGHRSVSWYQQTPGQGLQFLFEYFSETQRNKGNFPGRFSGRQFSNSRSEMNVSTLELGDSALYLCASSLSQGIYEQYFGPGTRLTVT.

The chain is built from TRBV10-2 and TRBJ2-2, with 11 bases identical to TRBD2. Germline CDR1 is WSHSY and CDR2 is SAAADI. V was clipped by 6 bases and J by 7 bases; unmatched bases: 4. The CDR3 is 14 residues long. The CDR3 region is CASSILAGVGELFF. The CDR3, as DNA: TGCGCCAGCAGCATACTAGCGGGAGTCGGGGAGCTGTTTTTT.

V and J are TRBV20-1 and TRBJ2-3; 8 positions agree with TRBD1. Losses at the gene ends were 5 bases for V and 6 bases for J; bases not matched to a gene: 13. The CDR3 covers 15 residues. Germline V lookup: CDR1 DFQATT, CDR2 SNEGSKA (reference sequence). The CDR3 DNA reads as TGCAGTGCTCGAAAGGACAGGGCTCCCAGGGATACGCAGTATTTT. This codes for CSARKDRAPRDTQYF.

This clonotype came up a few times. The CDR3 region has the DNA TGTGCCAGCAGCTTGGAGTTAGGAGTGACAGATACGCAGTATTTT. Translating it yields CASSLELGVTDTQYF. The J gene is TRBJ2-3, the V gene TRBV5-5; D remains ambiguous. The CDR3 is made up of 15 amino acids. The germline gives CDR1 SGHKS, CDR2 YYEKEE (reference sequence). V was shortened by 0 bases and J by 3 bases, with 11 bases between the two germline ends.

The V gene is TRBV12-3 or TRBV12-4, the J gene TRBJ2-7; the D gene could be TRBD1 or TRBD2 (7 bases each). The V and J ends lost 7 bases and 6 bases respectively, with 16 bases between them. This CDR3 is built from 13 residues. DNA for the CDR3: TGTGCCAGCAAGCGGGACAGCTCTGGCGAGCAGTACTTC. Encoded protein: CASKRDSSGEQYF.

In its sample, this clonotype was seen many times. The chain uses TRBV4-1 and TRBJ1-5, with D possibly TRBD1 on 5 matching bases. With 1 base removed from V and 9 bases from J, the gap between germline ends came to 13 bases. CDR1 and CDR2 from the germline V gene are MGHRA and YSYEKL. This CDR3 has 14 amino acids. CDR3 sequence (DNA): TGCGCCAGCAGCCAAGCGCAGGGTGGCGCGCCCCAGCATTTT. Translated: CASSQAQGGAPQHF.

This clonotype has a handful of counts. CDR3 amino acids: CASRNLDTQYF. The CDR3 coding sequence is TGTGCCAGCAGAAATCTGGATACGCAGTATTTT. The gene calls are TRBV12-3 or TRBV12-4 and TRBJ2-3, with unresolved D. The CDR3 runs 11 residues. The V gene lost 6 bases and the J gene lost 6 bases, with 7 bases spanning the gap.

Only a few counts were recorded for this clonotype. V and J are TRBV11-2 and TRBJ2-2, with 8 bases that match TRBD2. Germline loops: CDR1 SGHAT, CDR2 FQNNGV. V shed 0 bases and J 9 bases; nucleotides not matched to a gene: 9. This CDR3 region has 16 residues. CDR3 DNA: TGTGCCAGCAGCTTAGATCGGGGGGGTTCTCTCCGGGAGCTGTTTTTT. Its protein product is CASSLDRGGSLRELFF.

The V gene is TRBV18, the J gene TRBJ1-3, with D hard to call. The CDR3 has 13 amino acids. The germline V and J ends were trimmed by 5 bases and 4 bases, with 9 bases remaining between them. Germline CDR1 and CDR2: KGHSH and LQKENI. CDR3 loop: CASSTREGNTIYF. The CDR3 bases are TGTGCCAGCTCAACACGGGAAGGAAACACCATATATTTT.

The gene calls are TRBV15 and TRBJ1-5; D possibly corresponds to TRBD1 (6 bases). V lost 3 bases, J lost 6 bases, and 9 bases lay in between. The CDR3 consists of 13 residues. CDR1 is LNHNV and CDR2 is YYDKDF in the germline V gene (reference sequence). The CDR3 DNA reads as TGTGCCACCAGCAGCAGGGGTAGTCAGCCCCAGCATTTT. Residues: CATSSRGSQPQHF.